The TCR beta chain under discussion was sequenced for a study of OX40 agonist ivuxolimab in advanced cancers. Study as a whole: Checkpoint inhibitors had been given previously to about 38% of patients. Study outcomes and limitations: CD8+ T cells showed, on average, more clonal expansion than CD4+ cells.

Clones were read by immunoSEQ multiplex PCR, and TCRdb kept only the in-frame ones, dropping some. The data hold 50,000 to 65,000 clones, with roughly 87% observed a single time. As to this clone: Its target is unknown. The sample has other DNA sequences that encode this CDR3 too.

The CDR3 sequence is 15 residues long. CDR1 and CDR2 (germline): SGDLS, YYNGEE. Trimming removed 0 bases from V and 5 bases from J, with 11 bases in between. The TCR sequence derives from an adult with an advanced solid tumor such as melanoma, head and neck, liver or kidney cancer. This specimen consisted of CD4+ or CD8+ T cells sorted from blood, obtained in a trial of the OX40 agonist ivuxolimab. This chain uses TRBV9 with TRBJ2-2; possibly TRBD1 for D (6 bases). The CDR3 nucleotides read TGTGCCAGCAGCGTAGGGGGGCGCGGTACCGGGGAGCTGTTTTTT. Its translation is CASSVGGRGTGELFF.